This T cell receptor beta chain comes out of a study of T cells in Graves' hyperthyroidism and ophthalmopathy. This clonotype came up many times. Antigen: not known. Authors of the study amplified TCR beta CDR3 regions from RNA transcripts. The HTBI primer set drove a first-round RT-PCR of the TCR CDR3. MiXCR, run by TCRdb on the multiplex PCR reads, gives a single entry per CDR3 protein. This sample has around 540,000 distinct CDR3 sequences, with around 16% found just once. Individuals with ophthalmopathy presented a Clinical Activity Score of at least 3, a NOSPECS grade of at least 4 and a duration under 3 months. General study findings and limits: Ophthalmopathy, which appeared later, was predicted by the model a median 6.5 months before onset.

Input material: blood. This clonotype was obtained from a woman under 40 with Graves' ophthalmopathy.

In DNA form, the CDR3 reads TGTGCCAGCTCCCCGTCGGTGTCTGGAAACACCATATATTTT. This codes for CASSPSVSGNTIYF. The chain links TRBV18 to TRBJ1-3, with unresolved D. Trimming left V 6 bases short and J 1 base short, with 10 bases between. Germline CDR1 and CDR2: KGHSH and LQKENI. The CDR3 spans 14 residues.